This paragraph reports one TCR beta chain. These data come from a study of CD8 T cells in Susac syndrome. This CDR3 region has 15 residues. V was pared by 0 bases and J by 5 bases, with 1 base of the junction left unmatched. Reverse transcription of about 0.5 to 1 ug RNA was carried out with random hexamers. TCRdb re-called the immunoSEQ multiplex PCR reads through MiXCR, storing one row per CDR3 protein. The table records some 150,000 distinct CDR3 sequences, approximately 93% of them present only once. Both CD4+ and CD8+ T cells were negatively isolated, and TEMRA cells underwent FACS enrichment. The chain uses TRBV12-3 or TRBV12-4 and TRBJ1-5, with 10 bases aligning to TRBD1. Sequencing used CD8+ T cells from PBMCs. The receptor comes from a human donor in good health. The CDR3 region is CASSLAGTGDQPQHF. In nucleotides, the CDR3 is TGTGCCAGCAGTTTAGCGGGGACAGGGGATCAGCCCCAGCATTTT.